The source of this T cell receptor beta chain is a study of regulatory T cells in long-lasting Graves disease. Arm-PCR of CDR3 regions and iRepertoire HTBI primers were used to build TCR beta libraries. A single record per CDR3 protein comes from TCRdb applying MiXCR to the multiplex PCR reads. The sample includes around 340,000 distinct CDR3 sequences, roughly a fifth of them seen just once. Specified time point: persistent/refractory GD, antithyroid drugs over 5 years with positive TRAb. PBMC RNA was the source of the TCR library. The germline V gene has CDR1 DFQATT and CDR2 SNEGSKA (reference sequence). V lost 0 bases, J lost 2 bases, and 5 bases stayed unmatched. The CDR3 consists of 16 residues.

The chain joins TRBV20-1 to TRBJ2-3; 10 nucleotides agree with TRBD2. The source of this sequence is a female donor with Graves disease. The sample consisted of peripheral blood mononuclear cells (PBMCs), taken when the disease was refractory, from a patient treated with antithyroid drugs. The CDR3 nucleotides read TGCAGTGCTAGAGAGTGGACTAGCGGACTCACAGATACGCAGTATTTT. This translates into CSAREWTSGLTDTQYF.